This T cell receptor (beta chain) was sequenced in a study of blood T cell repertoires in COVID-19. Looking at the study overall: Samples came from the United States, Italy and Spain, spanning acute and convalescent COVID-19.

People in the exposed group encountered a COVID-19 case within 2 weeks before entering the study. The V gene's germline CDR1 is SNHLY and CDR2 FYNNEI. The CDR3 spans 14 residues. J was trimmed by 4 bases and V by 5 bases; bases with no gene match: 5. In the original analysis: Estimation of nucleated cell counts was performed using reference gene primer amplification. Sequenced by immunoSEQ multiplex PCR; TCRdb stores in-frame clones only, minus some. That table is the source of V, J and clone size, and D and trimming were worked out from the DNA. Of approximately 220,000 clones in the sample, 90% were seen once.

Sequencing was performed on PBMCs or T cells enriched from blood (not recorded which). V usage is TRBV2 and J usage is TRBJ2-1; 7 bases are a match to TRBD2. This sequence originates from a man younger than 45 who had been exposed to COVID-19. Written as DNA, the CDR3 is TGTGCCAGCAGTCCCAGCGGGGTTTACAATGAGCAGTTCTTC. It codes for CASSPSGVYNEQFF.